Presented here are 3 T cell receptor beta chains from one specimen sequenced in a study of shared clonotypes between healthy human individuals. The naive CD8 subset, CD45RO-negative cells positively selected for CCR7, excluded terminally differentiated effector memory CD45RA+ cells. The data were produced by immunoSEQ multiplex PCR, yet TCRdb's version contains in-frame clones alone and is incomplete. The sample yields 2 million to 2.5 million clones, about 94% seen once. The sample comprised naive CD8+ T cells sorted from blood. These receptors were obtained from a man aged 18 to 29 in good health.

This rearrangement joins TRBV5-6 to TRBJ1-6; D unresolved. Germline V gene sequence: CDR1 SGHDT, CDR2 YYEEEE. The CDR3 totals 13 residues. Between the trimmed V and J ends, which lost 0 bases and 9 bases, there was a span of 7 bases. CDR3 in amino acids: CASSLAVTSPLHF. The DNA for the CDR3 is TGTGCCAGCAGCTTGGCCGTGACTTCACCCCTCCACTTT.

The chain couples TRBV6-5 to TRBJ2-1; D is possibly TRBD1 (5 bases). There are 14 residues in the CDR3. V lost 11 bases, J lost 3 bases, and 17 bases lay in between. Germline lookup yields CDR1 MNHEY and CDR2 SVGAGI. CDR3 sequence reads: CAGTRQGIYNEQFF. CDR3 nucleotides: TGTGCCGGCACGCGGCAGGGTATCTACAATGAGCAGTTCTTC.

The rearrangement joins TRBV6-6 to TRBJ1-2, with D unresolved. The germline V and J ends were trimmed by 0 bases and 3 bases, with 11 bases remaining between them. The CDR3 is made up of 15 amino acids. Germline values: CDR1 MNHNY, CDR2 SVGAGI (reference sequence). CDR3 coding DNA: TGTGCCAGCAGTTACTCATCGGGTAGGGACTATGGCTACACCTTC. As protein: CASSYSSGRDYGYTF.